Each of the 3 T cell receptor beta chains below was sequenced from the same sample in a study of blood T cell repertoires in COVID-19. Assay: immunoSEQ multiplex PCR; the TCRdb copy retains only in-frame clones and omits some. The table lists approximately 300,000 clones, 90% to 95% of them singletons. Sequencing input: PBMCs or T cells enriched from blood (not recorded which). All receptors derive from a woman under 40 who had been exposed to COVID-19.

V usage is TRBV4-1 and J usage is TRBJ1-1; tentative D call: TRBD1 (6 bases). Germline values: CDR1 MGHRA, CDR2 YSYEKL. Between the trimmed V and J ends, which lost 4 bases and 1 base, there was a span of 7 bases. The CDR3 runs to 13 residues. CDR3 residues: CASSPGENTEAFF. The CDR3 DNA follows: TGCGCCAGCAGCCCAGGGGAGAACACTGAAGCTTTCTTT.

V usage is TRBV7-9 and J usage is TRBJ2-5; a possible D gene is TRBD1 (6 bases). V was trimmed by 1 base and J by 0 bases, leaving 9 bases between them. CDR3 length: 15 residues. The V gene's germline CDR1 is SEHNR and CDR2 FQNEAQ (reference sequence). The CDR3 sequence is CASSLGQGYQETQYF. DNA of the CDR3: TGTGCCAGCAGCTTAGGCCAGGGGTACCAAGAGACCCAGTACTTC.

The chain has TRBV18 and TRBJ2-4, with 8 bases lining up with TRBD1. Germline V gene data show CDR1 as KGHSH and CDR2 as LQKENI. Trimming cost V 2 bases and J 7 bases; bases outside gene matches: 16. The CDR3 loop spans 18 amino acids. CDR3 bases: TGTGCCAGCTCACCAAGCAGGGGGCTTAAGGCAAGTAGGAACATTCAGTACTTC. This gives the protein CASSPSRGLKASRNIQYF.